In its sample, the clone carrying this T cell receptor beta chain was seen a few times. Its cognate antigen is unknown. Germline CDR1 reads SGHVS; CDR2 reads FQNEAQ. This CDR3 region has 14 residues. Trimming left V 1 base short and J 4 bases short, with 9 bases between. The sample belongs to a study of T cell responses to AZD1222 COVID-19 vaccine. Study-level findings and limits: White British donors predominated, females outnumbered males, and clonal diversity was possibly underestimated. Receipt of two AZD1222 doses was followed by a rise in Spike-specific TCR breadth and depth. The CD4 TCRs associated with vaccination extended across spike and predominated at 160-218 and 743-854.

TCRdb's copy holds only in-frame clones and misses some; the assay was immunoSEQ multiplex PCR. In the table there are about 180,000 clones, about 88% of which are singletons. This receptor was identified in an adult in good health. This chain connects TRBV7-8 to TRBJ2-3; a possible D gene is TRBD2 (5 bases). This specimen was peripheral blood, taken on day 0 of AZD1222 vaccination. The CDR3 protein is CASSLEGVADTQYF. The CDR3 DNA reads as TGTGCCAGCAGCTTAGAGGGAGTCGCAGATACGCAGTATTTT.